These 13 T cell receptor beta chains originate from one sample sequenced in a study of blood T cell repertoires in COVID-19. Sequencing used immunoSEQ multiplex PCR; TCRdb keeps in-frame clones, though not all of them. Counted here are about 59,000 clones, approximately 84% occurring once; the ten biggest clones make up roughly 5.3%. The specimen sequenced was peripheral blood. These receptor sequences come from a man at least 80 years old in a cohort sampled during active COVID-19.

J is TRBJ1-2 and V is TRBV9; unclear D gene. The CDR3 is made up of 16 amino acids. CDR1 is SGDLS and CDR2 is YYNGEE in the germline V gene. The V gene lost 4 bases and the J gene lost 0 bases, with 16 bases spanning the gap. The CDR3 reads CASSPHRWAANYGYTF. The DNA for the CDR3 is TGTGCCAGCAGCCCCCATCGCTGGGCAGCTAACTATGGCTACACCTTC.

The genes are TRBV5-1 and TRBJ2-5; 9 positions agree with TRBD1. V lost 0 bases to trimming and J lost 2 bases; unmatched junction nucleotides: 2. Germline CDR1 reads SGHRS; CDR2 reads YFSETQ. The CDR3 runs to 15 residues. The CDR3 is CASSLGGTGQETQYF. CDR3 DNA sequence: TGCGCCAGCAGCTTGGGCGGGACAGGGCAAGAGACCCAGTACTTC.

The chain is built from TRBV27 and TRBJ2-2; 7 bases are shared with TRBD2. J lost 2 bases, V lost 10 bases, and 7 bases had no gene match. This CDR3 is 14 amino acids long. Looked up from germline, CDR1 is MNHEY and CDR2 is SMNVEV (reference sequence). CDR3 nucleotides: TGTGCCACTTCAAGCGGGACTAACACCGGGGAGCTGTTTTTT. Its protein is CATSSGTNTGELFF.

This clone was seen a single time. V gene TRBV19 combines with J gene TRBJ1-6; 7 nucleotides agree with TRBD1. In germline, CDR1 is LNHDA, CDR2 SQIVND (reference sequence). The CDR3 consists of 14 residues. The junction had 2 bases not matched to a gene; V was cut back by 1 base and J by 8 bases. CDR3 coding DNA: TGTGCCAGTAGTATAGGCAGGGGGGATTCACCCCTCCACTTT. Its protein product is CASSIGRGDSPLHF.

The chain couples TRBV19 to TRBJ2-6; a weak D match, TRBD1 (7 bases). This CDR3 is built from 17 residues. Germline-derived CDR1 and CDR2 are LNHDA and SQIVND (reference sequence). The ends were cut back, 3 bases at V and 0 bases at J, with 12 bases in the middle. The CDR3 sequence: CASSIVRGDSGANVLTF. CDR3 bases: TGTGCCAGTAGTATCGTCAGGGGGGACTCTGGGGCCAACGTCCTGACTTTC.

The genes are TRBV7-6 and TRBJ2-5, with TRBD1 matching 10 bases. The trim removed 4 bases at V and 2 bases at J, leaving 7 bases unmatched. Germline CDR1 SGHVS, CDR2 FNYEAQ. There are 16 residues in the CDR3. The CDR3 sequence: CASSSRQGAGQETQYF. DNA for the CDR3: TGTGCCAGCAGCTCCCGACAGGGGGCAGGGCAAGAGACCCAGTACTTC.

The chain combines TRBV7-2 with TRBJ1-3; D unclear. V dropped 0 bases and J dropped 0 bases, with 6 bases sitting between them. The CDR3 runs 15 residues. Germline V lookup: CDR1 SGHTA, CDR2 FQGNSA. Here the CDR3 DNA reads TGTGCCAGCAGCTTAGCGACATTCTCTGGAAACACCATATATTTT. It translates to CASSLATFSGNTIYF.

The gene calls are TRBV6-5 and TRBJ2-5, with TRBD2 matching 11 bases. Trimming removed 2 bases from V and 1 base from J; junction bases left unmatched: 0. This CDR3 is built from 15 residues. Germline V lookup: CDR1 MNHEY, CDR2 SVGAGI. The CDR3 reads CASSYLAGGQETQYF. For the CDR3, the DNA is TGTGCCAGCAGTTACCTAGCGGGGGGCCAAGAGACCCAGTACTTC.

This clone is a singleton in its sample. The gene calls are TRBV5-5 and TRBJ1-2; 9 bases map to TRBD1. V lost 3 bases, J lost 2 bases, and 2 bases stayed unmatched. The germline CDR1 and CDR2 sequences are SGHKS and YYEKEE (reference sequence). The CDR3 has 14 amino acids. CDR3 nucleotides: TGTGCCAGCAGCTCGGGGACAGGGAACTATGGCTACACCTTC. This encodes CASSSGTGNYGYTF. Based on the CDR3 plus reference TRBV5-5 and TRBJ1-2, the full variable domain is DAGVTQSPTHLIKTRGQQVTLRCSPISGHKSVSWYQQVLGQGPQFIFQYYEKEERGRGNFPDRFSARQFPNYSSELNVNALLLGDSALYLCASSSGTGNYGYTFGSGTRLTVV.

V and J are TRBV5-1 and TRBJ2-5, with D perhaps TRBD2 (6 bases). This CDR3 is 15 amino acids long. CDR1 SGHRS and CDR2 YFSETQ come from the germline V gene. Trimming stripped 2 bases from V and 3 bases from J, with 14 bases between. The CDR3, as DNA: TGCGCCAGCAGCTTAAGAGGAGGGACGGAAGAGACCCAGTACTTC. Its protein is CASSLRGGTEETQYF.

The chain employs TRBV5-1 and TRBJ1-3, with D tentatively TRBD1 (6 bases). The CDR3 is 17 residues long. Trimming removed 4 bases from V and 0 bases from J, with 17 bases in between. CDR1 is SGHRS, CDR2 YFSETQ, per germline. This CDR3 is CASSPSTGPSSGNTIYF. In DNA form, the CDR3 reads TGCGCCAGCAGCCCGTCAACAGGGCCGAGCTCTGGAAACACCATATATTTT.

This clone rates as medium-sized. The V and J genes are TRBV27 and TRBJ2-7, with D perhaps matching TRBD1 (5 bases). This CDR3 has 13 amino acids. The V gene's germline CDR1 is MNHEY and CDR2 SMNVEV (reference sequence). Trimming removed 3 bases at V and 5 bases at J, with 11 bases between. In DNA, the CDR3 is TGTGCCAGCAGTTTTTCAGGGTCTAACGAGCAGTACTTC. Its protein product is CASSFSGSNEQYF.

This rearrangement joins TRBV18 to TRBJ2-7; 11 positions agree with TRBD1. Unmatched junction bases numbered 0, after V lost 3 bases and J lost 2 bases. The CDR3 covers 14 residues. From germline, CDR1 is KGHSH and CDR2 LQKENI. The CDR3 DNA reads as TGTGCCAGCTCACCGGACAGGGGGCCCTACGAGCAGTACTTC. Translating gives CASSPDRGPYEQYF.